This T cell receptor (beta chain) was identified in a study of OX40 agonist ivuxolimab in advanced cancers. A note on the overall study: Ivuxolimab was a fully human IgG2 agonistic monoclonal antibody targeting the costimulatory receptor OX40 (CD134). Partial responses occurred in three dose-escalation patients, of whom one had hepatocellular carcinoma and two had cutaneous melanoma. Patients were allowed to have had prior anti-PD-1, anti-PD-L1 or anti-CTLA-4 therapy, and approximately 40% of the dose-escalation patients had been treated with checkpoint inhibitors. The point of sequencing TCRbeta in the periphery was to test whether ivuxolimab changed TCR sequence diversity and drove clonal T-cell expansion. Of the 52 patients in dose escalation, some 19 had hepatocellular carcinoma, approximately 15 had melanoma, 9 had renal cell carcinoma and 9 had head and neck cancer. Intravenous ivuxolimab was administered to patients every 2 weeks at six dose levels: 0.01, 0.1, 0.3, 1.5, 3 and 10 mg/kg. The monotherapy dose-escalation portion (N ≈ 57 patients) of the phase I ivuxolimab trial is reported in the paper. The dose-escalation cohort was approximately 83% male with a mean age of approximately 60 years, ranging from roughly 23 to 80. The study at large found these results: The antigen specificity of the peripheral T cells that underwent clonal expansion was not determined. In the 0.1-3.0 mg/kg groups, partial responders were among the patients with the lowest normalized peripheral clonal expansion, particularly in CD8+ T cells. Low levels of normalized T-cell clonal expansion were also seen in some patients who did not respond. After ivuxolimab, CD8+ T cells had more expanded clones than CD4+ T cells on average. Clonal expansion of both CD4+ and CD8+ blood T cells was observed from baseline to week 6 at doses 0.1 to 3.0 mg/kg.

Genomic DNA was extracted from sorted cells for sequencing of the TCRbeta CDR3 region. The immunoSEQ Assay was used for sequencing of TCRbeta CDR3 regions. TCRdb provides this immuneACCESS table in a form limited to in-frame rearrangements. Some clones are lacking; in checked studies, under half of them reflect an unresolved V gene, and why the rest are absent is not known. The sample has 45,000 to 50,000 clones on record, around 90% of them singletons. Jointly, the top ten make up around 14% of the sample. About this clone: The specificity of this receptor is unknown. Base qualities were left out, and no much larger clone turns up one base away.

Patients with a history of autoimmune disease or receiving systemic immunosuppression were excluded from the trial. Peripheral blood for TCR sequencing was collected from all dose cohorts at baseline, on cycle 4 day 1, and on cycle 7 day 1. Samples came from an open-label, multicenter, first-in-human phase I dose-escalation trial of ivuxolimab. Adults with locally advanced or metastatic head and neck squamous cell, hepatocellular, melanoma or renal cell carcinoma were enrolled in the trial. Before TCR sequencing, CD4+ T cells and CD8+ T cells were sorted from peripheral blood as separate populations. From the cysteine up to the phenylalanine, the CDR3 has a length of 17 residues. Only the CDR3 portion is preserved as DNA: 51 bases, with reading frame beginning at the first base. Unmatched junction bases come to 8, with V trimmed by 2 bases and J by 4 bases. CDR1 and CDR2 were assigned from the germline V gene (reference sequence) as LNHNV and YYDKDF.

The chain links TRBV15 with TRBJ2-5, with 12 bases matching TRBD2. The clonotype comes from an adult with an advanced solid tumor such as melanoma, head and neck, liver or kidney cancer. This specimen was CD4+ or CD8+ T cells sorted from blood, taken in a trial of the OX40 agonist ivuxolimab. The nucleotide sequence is TGTGCCACCAGCAGAAAACAGACTAGCGGGAGAACAGAGACCCAGTACTTC. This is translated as CATSRKQTSGRTETQYF.